Each of the 32 T cell receptor beta chains below was sequenced from the same sample in a study of OX40 agonist ivuxolimab in advanced cancers. Sequencing was performed with immunoSEQ multiplex PCR; in TCRdb, only in-frame clones are kept and a portion is missing. The sample includes 45,000 to 50,000 clones, about 81% seen only once; the top ten take around 7.1%. Source: CD4+ or CD8+ T cells sorted from blood, taken in a trial of the OX40 agonist ivuxolimab. The receptors shown here come from an adult with an advanced solid tumor such as melanoma, head and neck, liver or kidney cancer.

In DNA form, the CDR3 reads TGTGCCATCAGACGGGACGGGATAGAGACCCAGTACTTC. Its protein is CAIRRDGIETQYF. The V and J genes are TRBV10-3 and TRBJ2-5; D is tentatively TRBD1 or TRBD2 (5 bases each). V gave up 6 bases and J gave up 4 bases, with 12 bases separating them. From germline, CDR1 is ENHRY and CDR2 SYGVKD. This CDR3 is 13 amino acids long.

The chain carries TRBV6-1 and TRBJ2-7; D is perhaps TRBD2 (6 bases). Trimming pared 0 bases from V and 0 bases from J, leaving 12 bases between. From germline, CDR1 is MNHNS and CDR2 SASEGT. The CDR3 sequence is 16 residues long. CDR3 bases: TGTGCCAGCAGTGAAGCGGCCTTCGGGAGCTCCTACGAGCAGTACTTC. This sequence encodes CASSEAAFGSSYEQYF.

CDR3 residues: CAISENQETQYF. For the CDR3, the DNA is TGTGCCATCAGTGAGAACCAAGAGACCCAGTACTTC. V gene TRBV10-3 combines with J gene TRBJ2-5; D unresolved. Germline V lookup: CDR1 ENHRY, CDR2 SYGVKD. CDR3 length equals 12 residues. The germline V and J ends were trimmed by 2 bases and 0 bases, with 1 base remaining between them.

The rearrangement links TRBV5-1 to TRBJ2-7; perhaps TRBD1 as D (6 bases). The length of the CDR3 is 15 residues. V lost 0 bases and J lost 1, with 11 bases in between. Germline CDR1 and CDR2: SGHRS and YFSETQ. The CDR3: CASSLVPGDSYEQYF. CDR3 nucleotide sequence: TGCGCCAGCAGCTTGGTACCAGGGGATTCCTACGAGCAGTACTTC.

This clone was seen a handful of times. The V gene is TRBV27, the J gene TRBJ2-7; 10 bases match TRBD1. Germline values: CDR1 MNHEY, CDR2 SMNVEV (reference sequence). The J segment lost 5 bases and the V segment lost 6 bases, leaving 10 bases of the junction unmatched. The CDR3 extends over 15 amino acids. CDR3 coding DNA: TGTGCCAGCAGCCCATTGACAGGGGGCATGGACGAGCAGTACTTC. It is translated as CASSPLTGGMDEQYF.

This clone was detected only a few times. The V and J genes are TRBV6-1 and TRBJ1-2; unclear D gene. Germline V gives CDR1 MNHNS, CDR2 SASEGT. Trimming cost V 6 bases and J 8 bases, with 10 bases left between them. This CDR3 is 11 amino acids long. The CDR3 nucleotides are TGTGCCAGCAGCCTTAGGGCGGGCTACACCTTC. Translation gives CASSLRAGYTF.

The gene calls are TRBV11-2 and TRBJ2-7; possibly TRBD1 for D (6 bases). The length of the CDR3 is 13 residues. The V and J ends lost 4 bases and 2 bases respectively, with 9 bases between them. The germline gives CDR1 SGHAT, CDR2 FQNNGV. The chain's CDR3 is CASSSRDTYEQYF. The CDR3 coding sequence is TGTGCCAGCAGCTCACGGGACACCTACGAGCAGTACTTC.

The rearrangement uses TRBV6-5 and TRBJ2-7; TRBD2 agrees at 15 bases. The CDR3 loop spans 14 amino acids. Trimming cost V 6 bases and J 3 bases; bases outside gene matches: 0. The germline V gene has CDR1 MNHEY and CDR2 SVGAGI. The CDR3 nucleotides are TGTGCCAGCAGGGGACTAGCGGGAGGCTACGAGCAGTACTTC. It codes for CASRGLAGGYEQYF.

The genes are TRBV5-6 and TRBJ2-1; 10 bases line up with TRBD2. Germline V gene data show CDR1 as SGHDT and CDR2 as YYEEEE. The length of the CDR3 is 15 residues. The V segment lost 5 bases and the J segment 2 bases; nucleotides outside the gene matches: 4. The CDR3 sequence: CASSYTSGTYNEQFF. As DNA, the CDR3 is TGTGCCAGCAGTTATACTAGCGGGACCTACAATGAGCAGTTCTTC.

This chain connects TRBV7-2 to TRBJ1-2, with TRBD1 identical over 7 bases. V dropped 3 bases and J dropped 1; count of bases not matched to a gene: 5. This CDR3 region has 15 residues. Germline CDR1 is SGHTA and CDR2 is FQGNSA. The CDR3 sequence: CASSLGTDDNYGYTF. CDR3 DNA sequence: TGTGCCAGCAGCTTGGGGACAGACGATAACTATGGCTACACCTTC.

The chain couples TRBV6-6 to TRBJ2-6; D perhaps matches TRBD1 (6 bases). Trimming pared 10 bases from V and 2 bases from J, leaving 6 bases between. The length of the CDR3 is 12 residues. The germline V gene has CDR1 MNHNY and CDR2 SVGAGI (reference sequence). In DNA, the CDR3 is TGTGCCACAGGGGCTGGGGCCAACGTCCTGACTTTC. Translated, it gives CATGAGANVLTF.

The chain employs TRBV5-1 and TRBJ1-5; D is unclear. The germline V gene encodes CDR1 SGHRS and CDR2 YFSETQ. The CDR3 extends over 13 amino acids. V lost 1 base and J 10 bases, leaving 12 bases between the germline ends. The chain's CDR3 is CASSLNEGGPQHF. The CDR3 DNA is TGCGCCAGCAGCTTGAACGAGGGTGGCCCCCAGCATTTT.

The V call is TRBV6-1, the J call TRBJ1-5, with a weak D call TRBD1 (6 bases). CDR1 is MNHNS, CDR2 SASEGT, per germline. This CDR3 is 15 amino acids long. V lost 4 bases and J lost 0, with 10 bases in between. The CDR3 region is CASSAGGLSNQPQHF. CDR3 coding DNA: TGTGCCAGCAGTGCGGGGGGGCTTAGCAATCAGCCCCAGCATTTT.

The gene calls are TRBV19 and TRBJ1-1, with D unresolved. V shed 1 base and J shed 5 bases, with 5 bases lying between them. Germline assignment: CDR1 LNHDA and CDR2 SQIVND (reference sequence). CDR3 length: 12 residues. The CDR3 DNA is TGTGCCAGTAGTATAGGGTATACTGAAGCTTTCTTT. It encodes CASSIGYTEAFF.

This sequence joins TRBV7-6 and TRBJ2-5; maybe TRBD2 (5 bases). The CDR3 consists of 13 residues. Germline V gene sequence: CDR1 SGHVS, CDR2 FNYEAQ. Trimming shortened V by 5 bases and J by 5 bases, and 12 bases separated the two germline ends. The chain's CDR3 is CASSPDYGETQYF. The DNA for the CDR3 is TGTGCCAGCAGCCCTGACTACGGGGAGACCCAGTACTTC. The full variable domain, its missing parts supplied by reference TRBV7-6 and TRBJ2-5, is GAGVSQSPRYKVTKRGQDVALRCDPISGHVSLYWYRQALGQGPEFLTYFNYEAQQDKSGLPNDRFSAERPEGSISTLTIQRTEQRDSAMYRCASSPDYGETQYFGPGTRLLVL.

V gene TRBV4-2 combines with J gene TRBJ2-4, with D perhaps matching TRBD1 or TRBD2 (7 bases each). The CDR3 is 16 amino acids. The V gene lost 0 bases and the J gene lost 7 bases, with 16 bases spanning the gap. Germline V gene lookup returns CDR1 LGHNA and CDR2 YNFKEQ. The CDR3 reads CASSQDGAGGVNIQYF. CDR3 in DNA: TGTGCCAGCAGCCAAGATGGGGCAGGGGGGGTCAACATTCAGTACTTC.

V and J are TRBV11-3 and TRBJ2-4, with unresolved D. The CDR3 length is 15 residues. Trimming removed 0 bases at V and 0 bases at J, with 6 bases between. Germline V gene data show CDR1 as SGHNT and CDR2 as YENEEA. Here the CDR3 reads CASSLDGLAKNIQYF. Written as DNA, the CDR3 is TGTGCCAGCAGCTTAGACGGTTTAGCCAAAAACATTCAGTACTTC.

This clone was seen just once. CDR3 sequence: CASKGKTRLTGELFF. DNA of the CDR3: TGTGCCAGCAAGGGGAAGACTAGATTGACCGGGGAGCTGTTTTTT. The chain couples TRBV7-9 to TRBJ2-2; a weak D match, TRBD2 (6 bases). Germline V gene lookup returns CDR1 SEHNR and CDR2 FQNEAQ (reference sequence). Deletions cut 7 bases from V and 5 bases from J, with 17 bases between. The CDR3 is made up of 15 amino acids.

V gene TRBV7-6 combines with J gene TRBJ2-6; D may be TRBD1 (6 bases). CDR1 SGHVS and CDR2 FNYEAQ come from the germline V gene. Trimming took off 4 bases at V and 4 bases at J, with 11 bases between the two ends. The CDR3 covers 15 residues. This CDR3 reads CASSSSGVGANVLTF. The CDR3 bases are TGTGCCAGCAGCTCCTCAGGGGTCGGGGCCAACGTCCTGACTTTC. Filled out from reference TRBV7-6 and TRBJ2-6, the complete variable domain reads GAGVSQSPRYKVTKRGQDVALRCDPISGHVSLYWYRQALGQGPEFLTYFNYEAQQDKSGLPNDRFSAERPEGSISTLTIQRTEQRDSAMYRCASSSSGVGANVLTFGAGSRLTVL.

This clone was seen only once. V usage is TRBV5-4 and J usage is TRBJ2-7, with D uncertain. V lost 0 bases and J 1 base, leaving 8 bases between the germline ends. The germline V gene has CDR1 SGHNT and CDR2 YYREEE (reference sequence). The CDR3 has 14 residues. This chain's CDR3 is CASSLDGPSYEQYF. CDR3 sequence (DNA): TGTGCCAGCAGCTTGGATGGACCATCCTACGAGCAGTACTTC. The full variable domain, its missing parts supplied by reference TRBV5-4 and TRBJ2-7, is ETGVTQSPTHLIKTRGQQVTLRCSSQSGHNTVSWYQQALGQGPQFIFQYYREEENGRGNFPPRFSGLQFPNYSSELNVNALELDDSALYLCASSLDGPSYEQYFGPGTRLTVT.

V is TRBV5-4 and J is TRBJ2-5; D gene uncertain. V was cut by 5 bases and J by 1 base, with 18 bases left in between. CDR3 size: 16 residues. The germline V gene has CDR1 SGHNT and CDR2 YYREEE (reference sequence). CDR3 residues: CASSTILGSLQETQYF. CDR3 sequence (DNA): TGTGCCAGCAGTACTATTCTAGGAAGCCTCCAAGAGACCCAGTACTTC.

The rearrangement uses TRBV6-1 and TRBJ2-4, with 9 positions matching TRBD1. V lost 6 bases to trimming and J lost 7 bases; unmatched junction nucleotides: 7. CDR1 and CDR2 from the germline V gene are MNHNS and SASEGT. This CDR3 comprises 14 residues. The CDR3 DNA reads TGTGCCAGCAGACCAGGACAGGGGTCGAACATTCAGTACTTC. Translation: CASRPGQGSNIQYF.

This chain connects TRBV11-2 to TRBJ2-3, with D perhaps matching TRBD1 (6 bases). Trimming removed 2 bases from V and 4 bases from J, with 16 bases in between. Per germline, CDR1 SGHAT and CDR2 FQNNGV. The CDR3 consists of 16 residues. This CDR3 reads CASSLPQGLGADTQYF. The DNA of the CDR3 is TGTGCCAGCAGCTTACCCCAGGGGCTAGGCGCAGATACGCAGTATTTT.

The chain links TRBV5-1 to TRBJ2-3; 8 bases map to TRBD1. This CDR3 spans 13 amino acids. The germline CDR1 and CDR2 sequences are SGHRS and YFSETQ. J gave up 4 bases and V 9 bases, and 7 bases lay outside the gene matches. In nucleotides, the CDR3 is TGCGCCACCCAGATGGACAGGGCAGATACGCAGTATTTT. Translation: CATQMDRADTQYF.

This rearrangement joins TRBV9 to TRBJ2-4; 13 positions match TRBD2. The V gene's germline CDR1 is SGDLS and CDR2 YYNGEE. The ends lost 0 bases at V and 9 bases at J; junction bases unmatched: 3. The CDR3 covers 15 residues. The chain's CDR3 is CASSVGGLAGSIQYF. In DNA, the CDR3 is TGTGCCAGCAGCGTAGGGGGACTAGCGGGAAGCATTCAGTACTTC. Combining the CDR3 with reference TRBV9 and TRBJ2-4 gives the whole variable domain DSGVTQTPKHLITATGQRVTLRCSPRSGDLSVYWYQQSLDQGLQFLIQYYNGEERAKGNILERFSAQQFPDLHSELNLSSLELGDSALYFCASSVGGLAGSIQYFGAGTRLSVL.

Details on this clone: At one boundary the junction diverges from the germline segment, which might be a read error. The gene calls are TRBV7-2 and TRBJ2-7; a possible D gene is TRBD1 (5 bases). The CDR3 runs 16 residues. Per the germline V gene, CDR1 is SGHTA and CDR2 is FQGNSA. The CDR3 reads CASRQSTSPRFYEQYF. DNA for the CDR3: TGCGCCAGCAGACAGTCAACCAGCCCAAGGTTCTACGAGCAGTACTTC.

This chain joins TRBV6-1 and TRBJ1-6; D is unresolved. V shed 6 bases and J shed 7 bases, with 7 bases lying between them. CDR1 is MNHNS and CDR2 is SASEGT in the germline V gene. This CDR3 comprises 12 residues. In nucleotides, the CDR3 is TGTGCCAGCAGCCGACGGAATTCACCCCTCCACTTT. This translates into CASSRRNSPLHF.

The sample holds one count of this clone. The chain is built from TRBV6-1 and TRBJ2-5; D gene unclear. CDR1 is MNHNS, CDR2 SASEGT, per germline. Between the trimmed V and J ends, which lost 5 bases and 5 bases, there was a span of 9 bases. The CDR3 is 12 residues long. The CDR3 sequence is CASSFRSETQYF. The CDR3 bases are TGTGCCAGCAGTTTCCGCTCGGAGACCCAGTACTTC.

The chain couples TRBV5-4 to TRBJ2-2; D gene ambiguous. With 1 base removed from V and 7 bases from J, the gap between germline ends came to 5 bases. CDR3 size: 12 residues. Germline assignment: CDR1 SGHNT and CDR2 YYREEE (reference sequence). This CDR3 reads CASSLMGGELFF. The CDR3 DNA sequence: TGTGCCAGCAGCTTGATGGGCGGGGAGCTGTTTTTT.

To note about this clone: At one end the junction does not follow the germline gene, possibly because of a read error. The chain joins TRBV2 to TRBJ2-5; either TRBD1 or TRBD2 may fit D (5 bases each). The DNA end is more similar to TRBJ2-7, so the J call may be wrong. This CDR3 has 15 residues. CDR1 SNHLY and CDR2 FYNNEI come from the germline V gene. CDR3 residues: CASRPGTQRSSEQYF. The CDR3 nucleotides are TGTGCCAGCCGCCCCGGGACCCAAAGGTCCTCCGAGCAGTACTTC.

The gene calls are TRBV28 and TRBJ1-1; 8 bases fit TRBD1. Germline V lookup: CDR1 MDHEN, CDR2 SYDVKM. Trimming cost V 6 bases and J 4 bases; bases outside gene matches: 7. The CDR3 runs to 14 residues. The CDR3 spells CASSPQGVGTEAFF. The CDR3 DNA follows: TGTGCCAGCAGCCCACAGGGGGTGGGCACTGAAGCTTTCTTT. Based on the CDR3 plus reference TRBV28 and TRBJ1-1, the full variable domain is DVKVTQSSRYLVKRTGEKVFLECVQDMDHENMFWYRQDPGLGLRLIYFSYDVKMKEKGDIPEGYSVSREKKERFSLILESASTNQTSMYLCASSPQGVGTEAFFGQGTRLTVV.

This clone appeared a single time. The rearrangement joins TRBV19 to TRBJ2-2; D gene unclear. Germline values: CDR1 LNHDA, CDR2 SQIVND (reference sequence). This CDR3 is 13 amino acids long. The ends were cut back, 5 bases at V and 3 bases at J, with 7 bases in the middle. The CDR3 nucleotides are TGTGCCAGTAGTCCTCCGTACACCGGGGAGCTGTTTTTT. Protein product: CASSPPYTGELFF.